The 13 T cell receptor beta chains reported below all come from one sample, sequenced in a study of blood T cell repertoires in COVID-19. The protocol was immunoSEQ multiplex PCR, while the TCRdb copy is restricted to in-frame clones and leaves out a portion. The profile shows more than 200,000 clones, roughly 90% of them singletons. Sequencing used peripheral blood. These receptors were taken from a woman aged 40 to 50 who had recovered from COVID-19.

This chain links TRBV6-6 with TRBJ1-1; D might be TRBD1 (6 bases). CDR3 size: 18 residues. Trimming left V 6 bases short and J 0 bases short, with 23 bases between. Germline-derived CDR1 and CDR2 are MNHNY and SVGAGI (reference sequence). The CDR3 is CASRRRPSTGIMNTEAFF. As DNA, the CDR3 is TGTGCCAGCAGACGAAGGCCCTCGACAGGAATCATGAACACTGAAGCTTTCTTT.

This clone was detected only a few times. This rearrangement joins TRBV4-1 to TRBJ1-6; possible D gene TRBD1, 6 bases. CDR1 and CDR2 from the germline V gene are MGHRA and YSYEKL. V was shortened by 2 bases and J by 5 bases, with 10 bases between the two germline ends. CDR3 size: 15 residues. Here the CDR3 reads CASSQPDRHNSPLHF. CDR3 bases: TGCGCCAGCAGCCAACCGGACAGACATAATTCACCCCTCCACTTT.

The chain is built from TRBV10-1 and TRBJ2-1; a weak D match, TRBD2 (6 bases). CDR1 and CDR2 (germline): WNHNN, SYGVQD (reference sequence). CDR3 size: 14 residues. The V end was cut by 3 bases, the J end by 5 bases, with 11 bases between. This CDR3 is CASSDSREDNEQFF. In DNA, the CDR3 is TGCGCCAGCAGTGACTCCAGGGAGGACAATGAGCAGTTCTTC.

The J gene is TRBJ2-7, the V gene TRBV19; 10 bases line up with TRBD2. This CDR3 has 19 residues. Germline V gene sequence: CDR1 LNHDA, CDR2 SQIVND (reference sequence). V was clipped by 8 bases and J by 5 bases; unmatched bases: 24. DNA for the CDR3: TGTGCCAGTGCGGGGGGGGCTAGCGGGAGCAACCCCCTTTTCGACGAGCAGTACTTC. It yields the protein CASAGGASGSNPLFDEQYF. Looking up the rest from reference TRBV19 and TRBJ2-7 gives the full variable domain: DGGITQSPKYLFRKEGQNVTLSCEQNLNHDAMYWYRQDPGQGLRLIYYSQIVNDFQKGDIAEGYSVSREKKESFPLTVTSAQKNPTAFYLCASAGGASGSNPLFDEQYFGPGTRLTVT.

V gene TRBV19 combines with J gene TRBJ2-1, with 12 nucleotides matching TRBD2. The germline gives CDR1 LNHDA, CDR2 SQIVND (reference sequence). V was pared by 4 bases and J by 15 bases, with 10 bases of the junction left unmatched. The CDR3 covers 14 residues. The CDR3 bases are TGTGCCAGTAGTACACTAGCGGGGGGAGTGGGTGCGTTCTTC. Protein: CASSTLAGGVGAFF.

The V and J genes are TRBV7-3 and TRBJ2-5, with D uncertain. The V end was cut by 6 bases, the J end by 5 bases, with 13 bases between. The CDR3 runs to 13 residues. Germline CDR1 reads SGHTA; CDR2 reads FQGTGA. The CDR3 loop reads CASSLNARETQYF. The CDR3 DNA follows: TGTGCCAGCAGTCTAAACGCTCGGGAGACCCAGTACTTC.

The gene calls are TRBV4-3 and TRBJ2-2; 10 bases fit TRBD2. CDR1 and CDR2 (germline): LGHNA, YSLEER. There are 16 residues in the CDR3. J lost 6 bases, V lost 4 bases, and 8 bases had no gene match. CDR3 bases: TGCGCCAGCAGCCTCGCGGTAGCGGGAGGCCCCGGGGAGCTGTTTTTT. It encodes CASSLAVAGGPGELFF.

The chain couples TRBV30 to TRBJ1-2, with no clear D. V gave up 2 bases and J gave up 7 bases, with 8 bases separating them. CDR1 GTSNPN and CDR2 SVGIG come from the germline V gene (reference sequence). The CDR3 has 11 amino acids. CDR3 sequence reads: CAWSHRFGYTF. CDR3 DNA sequence: TGTGCCTGGAGTCACAGATTTGGCTACACCTTC.

The genes are TRBV5-3 and TRBJ2-3; 7 bases match TRBD2. TRBV5-3 is annotated as an ORF whose role is uncertain. After removal of 2 bases from V and 0 bases from J, the junction contained 6 bases not matched to a gene. The CDR3 is 16 amino acids. Written as DNA, the CDR3 is TGTGCCAGAAGCTTCTCGACTAGCAGTAGCACAGATACGCAGTATTTT. Protein sequence: CARSFSTSSSTDTQYF.

The chain employs TRBV27 and TRBJ2-7; 8 positions match TRBD1. V was pared by 0 bases and J by 6 bases, with 13 bases of the junction left unmatched. Germline loops: CDR1 MNHEY, CDR2 SMNVEV (reference sequence). The CDR3 is 17 residues long. This chain's CDR3 is CASSLSSDRGRVSEQYF. The DNA of the CDR3 is TGTGCCAGCAGTTTATCGAGTGACAGGGGTCGCGTGAGCGAGCAGTACTTC.

This clone was picked up a small number of times. V usage is TRBV9 and J usage is TRBJ1-2, with 7 bases identical to TRBD1. Trimming cost V 4 bases and J 7 bases; bases outside gene matches: 16. Germline V gene lookup returns CDR1 SGDLS and CDR2 YYNGEE. The CDR3 has 16 residues. CDR3 residues: CASSPLEGASGFGYTF. As DNA, the CDR3 is TGTGCCAGCAGCCCCCTTGAGGGGGCCTCGGGTTTTGGCTACACCTTC.

CDR3 in amino acids: CASSSRGDLYEQYF. The CDR3 nucleotides are TGTGCCAGCAGCAGCAGGGGGGACTTATACGAGCAGTACTTC. This sequence joins TRBV11-3 and TRBJ2-7, with TRBD1 as a possible D gene (7 bases). Germline V gives CDR1 SGHNT, CDR2 YENEEA. Trimming removed 5 bases at V and 4 bases at J, with 15 bases between. This CDR3 has 14 residues. Complete variable domain (other parts from reference TRBV11-3 and TRBJ2-7): EAGVVQSPRYKIIEKKQPVAFWCNPISGHNTLYWYLQNLGQGPELLIRYENEEAVDDSQLPKDRFSAERLKGVDSTLKIQPAELGDSAVYLCASSSRGDLYEQYFGPGTRLTVT.

The V call is TRBV7-9, the J call TRBJ1-4; TRBD1 is a possible D gene (5 bases). The CDR3 length is 18 residues. Trimming stripped 5 bases from V and 0 bases from J, with 19 bases between. Germline V gene data show CDR1 as SEHNR and CDR2 as FQNEAQ (reference sequence). CDR3 bases: TGTGCCAGCAGCCGGGGGAGCGGCAAACGCACAACTAATGAAAAACTGTTTTTT. Its protein product is CASSRGSGKRTTNEKLFF. The variable domain in full, completed from reference TRBV7-9 and TRBJ1-4, reads DTGVSQNPRHKITKRGQNVTFRCDPISEHNRLYWYRQTLGQGPEFLTYFQNEAQLEKSRLLSDRFSAERPKGSFSTLEIQRTEQGDSAMYLCASSRGSGKRTTNEKLFFGSGTQLSVL.